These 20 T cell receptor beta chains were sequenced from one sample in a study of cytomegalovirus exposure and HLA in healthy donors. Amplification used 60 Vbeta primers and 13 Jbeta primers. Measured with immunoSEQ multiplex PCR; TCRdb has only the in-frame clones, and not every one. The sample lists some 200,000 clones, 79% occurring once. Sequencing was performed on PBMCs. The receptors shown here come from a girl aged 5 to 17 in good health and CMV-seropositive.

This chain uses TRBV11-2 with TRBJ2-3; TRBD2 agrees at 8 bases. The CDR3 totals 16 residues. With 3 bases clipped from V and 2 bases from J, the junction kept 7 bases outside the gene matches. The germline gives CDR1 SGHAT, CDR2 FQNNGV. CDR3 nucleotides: TGTGCCAGCAGCTTTTCGGGGGGGGCCTTCACAGATACGCAGTATTTT. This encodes CASSFSGGAFTDTQYF.

This chain's CDR3 is CASSPTGGYDSTDTQYF. CDR3 nucleotide sequence: TGTGCCAGCAGCCCCACGGGGGGGTACGATAGCACAGATACGCAGTATTTT. This chain uses TRBV11-3 with TRBJ2-3; 8 bases match TRBD2. Germline assignment: CDR1 SGHNT and CDR2 YENEEA. Losses at the gene ends were 5 bases for V and 0 bases for J; bases not matched to a gene: 10. The CDR3 is 17 amino acids. The variable domain in full, with the rest retrieved from reference TRBV11-3 and TRBJ2-3, is EAGVVQSPRYKIIEKKQPVAFWCNPISGHNTLYWYLQNLGQGPELLIRYENEEAVDDSQLPKDRFSAERLKGVDSTLKIQPAELGDSAVYLCASSPTGGYDSTDTQYFGPGTRLTVL.

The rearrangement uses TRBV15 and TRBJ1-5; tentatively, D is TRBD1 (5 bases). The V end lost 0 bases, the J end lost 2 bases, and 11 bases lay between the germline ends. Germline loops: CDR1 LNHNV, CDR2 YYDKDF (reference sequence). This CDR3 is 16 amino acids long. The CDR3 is CATSRELIGGNQPQHF. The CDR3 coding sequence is TGTGCCACCAGCAGAGAGCTTATAGGGGGCAATCAGCCCCAGCATTTT.

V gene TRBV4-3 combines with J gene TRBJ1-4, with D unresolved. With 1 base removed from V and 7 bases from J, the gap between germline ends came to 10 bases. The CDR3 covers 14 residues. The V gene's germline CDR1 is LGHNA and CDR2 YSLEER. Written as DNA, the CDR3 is TGCGCCAGCAGCCAAGTGTGGCAGGTTGAAAAACTGTTTTTT. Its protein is CASSQVWQVEKLFF.

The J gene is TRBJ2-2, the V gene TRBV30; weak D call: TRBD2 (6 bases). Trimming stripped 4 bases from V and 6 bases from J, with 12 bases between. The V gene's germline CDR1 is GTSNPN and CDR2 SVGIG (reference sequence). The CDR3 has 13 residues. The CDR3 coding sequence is TGTGCCTGGACGTCCGGAGGGGCCGGGGAGCTGTTTTTT. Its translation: CAWTSGGAGELFF.

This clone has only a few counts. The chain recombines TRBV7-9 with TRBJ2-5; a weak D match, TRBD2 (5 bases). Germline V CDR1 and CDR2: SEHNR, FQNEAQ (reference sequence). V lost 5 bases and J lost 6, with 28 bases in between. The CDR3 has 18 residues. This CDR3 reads CASSTRKEVSAGAKTQYF. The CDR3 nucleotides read TGTGCCAGCAGCACCCGGAAGGAGGTATCGGCGGGCGCGAAGACCCAGTACTTC.

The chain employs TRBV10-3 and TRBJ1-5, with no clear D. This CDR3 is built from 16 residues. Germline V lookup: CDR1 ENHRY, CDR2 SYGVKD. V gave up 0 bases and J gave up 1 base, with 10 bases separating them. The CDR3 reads CAISESVAGSNQPQHF. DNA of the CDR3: TGTGCCATCAGTGAGTCTGTGGCGGGGAGCAATCAGCCCCAGCATTTT.

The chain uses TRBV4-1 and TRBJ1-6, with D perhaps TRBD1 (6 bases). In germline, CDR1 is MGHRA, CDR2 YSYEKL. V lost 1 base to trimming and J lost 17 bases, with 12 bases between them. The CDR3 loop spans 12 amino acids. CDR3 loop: CASSQGTVDVHF. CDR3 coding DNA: TGCGCCAGCAGCCAAGGGACAGTTGACGTCCACTTT.

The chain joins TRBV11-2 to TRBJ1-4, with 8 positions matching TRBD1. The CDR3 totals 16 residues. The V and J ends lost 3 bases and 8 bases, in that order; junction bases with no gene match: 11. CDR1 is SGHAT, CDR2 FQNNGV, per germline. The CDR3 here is CASSFTGQVEREKLFF. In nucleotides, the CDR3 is TGTGCCAGCAGCTTTACGGGACAGGTCGAACGGGAAAAACTGTTTTTT.

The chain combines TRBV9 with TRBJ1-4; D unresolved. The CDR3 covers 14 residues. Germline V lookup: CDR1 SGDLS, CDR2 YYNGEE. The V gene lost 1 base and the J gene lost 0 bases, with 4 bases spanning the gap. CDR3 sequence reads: CASSVRATNEKLFF. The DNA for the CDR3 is TGTGCCAGCAGCGTACGTGCAACTAATGAAAAACTGTTTTTT.

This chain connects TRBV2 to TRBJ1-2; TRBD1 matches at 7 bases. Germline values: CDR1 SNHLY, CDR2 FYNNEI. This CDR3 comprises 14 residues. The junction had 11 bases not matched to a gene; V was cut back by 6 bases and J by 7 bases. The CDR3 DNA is TGTGCCAGCAGAGACAGGGTCGGATTAGCTGGCTACACCTTC. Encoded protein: CASRDRVGLAGYTF.

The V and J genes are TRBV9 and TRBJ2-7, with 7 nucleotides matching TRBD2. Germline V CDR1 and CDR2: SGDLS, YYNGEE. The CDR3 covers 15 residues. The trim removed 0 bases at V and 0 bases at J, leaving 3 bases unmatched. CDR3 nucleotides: TGTGCCAGCAGCGTAGGCGCGGGAGTCTCCTACGAGCAGTACTTC. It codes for CASSVGAGVSYEQYF.

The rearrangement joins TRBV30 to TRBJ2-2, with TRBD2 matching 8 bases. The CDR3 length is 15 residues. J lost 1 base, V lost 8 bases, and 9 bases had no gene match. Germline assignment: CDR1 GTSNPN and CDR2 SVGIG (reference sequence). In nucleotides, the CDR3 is TGTGCCCGGGGAGGTCTAGCGGGGAACACCGGGGAGCTGTTTTTT. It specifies CARGGLAGNTGELFF.

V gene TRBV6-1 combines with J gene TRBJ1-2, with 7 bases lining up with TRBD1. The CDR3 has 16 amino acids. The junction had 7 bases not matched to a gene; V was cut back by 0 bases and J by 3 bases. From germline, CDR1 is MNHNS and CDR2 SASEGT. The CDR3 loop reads CASSEAETGIDYGYTF. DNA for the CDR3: TGTGCCAGCAGTGAAGCGGAGACAGGGATTGACTATGGCTACACCTTC.

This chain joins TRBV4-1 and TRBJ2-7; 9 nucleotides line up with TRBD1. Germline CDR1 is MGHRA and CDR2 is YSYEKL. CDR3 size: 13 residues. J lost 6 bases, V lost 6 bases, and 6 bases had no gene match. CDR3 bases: TGCGCCAGCAGAGGACAGGGGCGGACCGAGCAGTACTTC. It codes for CASRGQGRTEQYF.

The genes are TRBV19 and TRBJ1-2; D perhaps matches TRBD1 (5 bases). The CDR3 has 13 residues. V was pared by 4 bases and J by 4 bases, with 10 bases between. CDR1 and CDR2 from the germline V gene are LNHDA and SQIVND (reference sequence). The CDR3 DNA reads TGTGCCAGTAGTACCGGGAGGGGCTATGGCTACACCTTC. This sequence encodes CASSTGRGYGYTF.

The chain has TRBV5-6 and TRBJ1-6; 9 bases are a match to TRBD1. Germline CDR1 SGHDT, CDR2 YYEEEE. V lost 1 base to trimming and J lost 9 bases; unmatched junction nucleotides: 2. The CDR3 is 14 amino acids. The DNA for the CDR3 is TGTGCCAGCAGCTTGACACAGGGGGCTTCACCCCTCCACTTT. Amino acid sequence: CASSLTQGASPLHF.

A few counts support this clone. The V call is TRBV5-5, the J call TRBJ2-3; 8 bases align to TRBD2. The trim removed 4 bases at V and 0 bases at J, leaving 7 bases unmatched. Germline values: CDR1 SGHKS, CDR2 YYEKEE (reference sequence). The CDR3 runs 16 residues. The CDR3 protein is CASSPGTSLSTDTQYF. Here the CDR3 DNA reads TGTGCCAGCAGCCCGGGGACTAGTCTTAGCACAGATACGCAGTATTTT.

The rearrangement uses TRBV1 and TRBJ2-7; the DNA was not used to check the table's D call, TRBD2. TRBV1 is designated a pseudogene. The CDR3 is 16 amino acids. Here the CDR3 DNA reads TGCACCAGCAGCGGGGCTAGCGGGGAGATACGGTACGAGCAGTACTTC. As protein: CTSSGASGEIRYEQYF.

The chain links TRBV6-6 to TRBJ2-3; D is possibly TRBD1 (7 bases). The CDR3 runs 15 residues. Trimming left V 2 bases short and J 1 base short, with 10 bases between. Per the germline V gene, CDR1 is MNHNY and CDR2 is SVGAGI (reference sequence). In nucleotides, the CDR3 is TGTGCCAGCAGTTACCTCAGGGGGGGCACAGATACGCAGTATTTT. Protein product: CASSYLRGGTDTQYF.